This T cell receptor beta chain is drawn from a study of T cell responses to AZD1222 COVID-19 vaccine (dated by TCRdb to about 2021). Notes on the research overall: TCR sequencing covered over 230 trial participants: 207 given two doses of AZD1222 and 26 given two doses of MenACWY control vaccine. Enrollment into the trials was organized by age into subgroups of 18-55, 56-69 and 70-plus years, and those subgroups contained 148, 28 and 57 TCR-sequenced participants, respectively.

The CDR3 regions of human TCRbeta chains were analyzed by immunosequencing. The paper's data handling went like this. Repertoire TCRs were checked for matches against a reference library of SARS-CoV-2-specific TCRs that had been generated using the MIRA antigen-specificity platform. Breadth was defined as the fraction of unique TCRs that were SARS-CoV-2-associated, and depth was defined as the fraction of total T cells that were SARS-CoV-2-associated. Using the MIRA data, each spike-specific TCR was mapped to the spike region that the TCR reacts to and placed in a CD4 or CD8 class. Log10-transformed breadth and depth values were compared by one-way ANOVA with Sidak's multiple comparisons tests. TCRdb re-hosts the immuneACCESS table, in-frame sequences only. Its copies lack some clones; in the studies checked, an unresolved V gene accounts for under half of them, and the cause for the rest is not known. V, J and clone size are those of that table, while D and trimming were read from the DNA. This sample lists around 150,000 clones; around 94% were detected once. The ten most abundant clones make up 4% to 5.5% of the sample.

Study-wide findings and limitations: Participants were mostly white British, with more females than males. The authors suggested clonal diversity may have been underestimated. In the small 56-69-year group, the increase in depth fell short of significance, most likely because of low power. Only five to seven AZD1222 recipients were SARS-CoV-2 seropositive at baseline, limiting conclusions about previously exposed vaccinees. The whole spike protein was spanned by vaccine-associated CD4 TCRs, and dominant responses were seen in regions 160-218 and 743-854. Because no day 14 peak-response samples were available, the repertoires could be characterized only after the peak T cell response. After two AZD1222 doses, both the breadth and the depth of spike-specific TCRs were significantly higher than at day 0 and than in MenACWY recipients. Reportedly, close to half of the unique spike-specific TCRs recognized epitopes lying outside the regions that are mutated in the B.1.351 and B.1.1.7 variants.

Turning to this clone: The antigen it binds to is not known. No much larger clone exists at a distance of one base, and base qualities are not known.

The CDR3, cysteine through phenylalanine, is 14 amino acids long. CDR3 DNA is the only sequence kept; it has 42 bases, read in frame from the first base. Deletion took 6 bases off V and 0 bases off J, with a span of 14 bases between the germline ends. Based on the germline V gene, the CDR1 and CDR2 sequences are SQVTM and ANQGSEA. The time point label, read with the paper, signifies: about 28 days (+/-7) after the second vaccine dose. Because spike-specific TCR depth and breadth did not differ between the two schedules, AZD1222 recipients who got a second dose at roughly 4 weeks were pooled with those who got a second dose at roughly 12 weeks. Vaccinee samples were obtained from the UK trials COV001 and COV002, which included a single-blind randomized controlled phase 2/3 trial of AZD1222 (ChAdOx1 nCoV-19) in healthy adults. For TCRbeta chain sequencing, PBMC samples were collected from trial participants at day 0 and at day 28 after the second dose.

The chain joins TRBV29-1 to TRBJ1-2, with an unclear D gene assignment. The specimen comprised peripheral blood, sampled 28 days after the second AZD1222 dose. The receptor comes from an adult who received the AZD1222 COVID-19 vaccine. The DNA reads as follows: TGCAGCGTCACCGACGCTGCTACTAACTATGGCTACACCTTC. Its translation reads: CSVTDAATNYGYTF.